This TCR beta chain came from a study of neoadjuvant anti-PD-1 for oral cavity cancer. This clone was detected only a few times. Its antigen is currently unknown. Some clones are missing from TCRdb's copy, which holds only in-frame ones; the method was immunoSEQ multiplex PCR. This sample yields about 14,000 clones, of which 75% are seen a single time; more than 2% belongs to the top ten. Time point here: after neoadjuvant nivolumab, at surgical resection. Patients had HPV-negative, locally advanced oral cavity squamous cell carcinoma. PBMCs were not maintained or expanded in culture before analysis. Whole-study findings and limits: Post-nivolumab, blood T cell clonality was significantly elevated in non-responders. Treg/Th17 ratio rose with pretreatment blood and fell with post-treatment tumor TCRbeta clonality.

V was pared by 7 bases and J by 0 bases, with 9 bases between. The germline V gene has CDR1 MNHNS and CDR2 SASEGT. The CDR3 length is 14 residues. The TCR originated in a person aged 40 to 85 with oral cavity squamous cell carcinoma. The genes are TRBV6-1 and TRBJ2-2; D is undetermined. The sample in question was PBMCs, obtained after nivolumab (anti-PD-1) treatment. The CDR3 region is CASIGLANTGELFF. The CDR3 DNA sequence: TGTGCCAGCATTGGGCTAGCGAACACCGGGGAGCTGTTTTTT.